This T cell receptor (beta chain) was captured by sequencing in a study of OX40 agonist ivuxolimab in advanced cancers. At the level of the study: It was ivuxolimab, an agonistic anti-OX40 (CD134) antibody, that patients were treated with. Two patients with cutaneous melanoma and one with hepatocellular carcinoma, three in total, showed partial responses. It was permissible to have had prior anti-PD-1, anti-PD-L1 or anti-CTLA-4 therapy, and around 41% had some. At roughly 83% male, the cohort had a mean age of around 56 years, ranging from roughly 20 to 85.

CDR1 LNHDA and CDR2 SQIVND come from the germline V gene (reference sequence). Trimming shortened V by 5 bases and J by 0 bases, and 11 bases separated the two germline ends. CDR3 size: 15 residues. Profiling relied on immunoSEQ multiplex PCR, and the TCRdb table lists in-frame clones only, not all of them. The repertoire holds around 46,000 clones, with approximately 80% as singletons. The genes are TRBV19 and TRBJ1-5; D is undetermined. The TCR sequence derives from an adult with an advanced solid tumor such as melanoma, head and neck, liver or kidney cancer. Material: CD4+ or CD8+ T cells sorted from blood, obtained in a trial of the OX40 agonist ivuxolimab. The CDR3 DNA reads as TGTGCCAGTAGTGGGGAAAATTATAGCAATCAGCCCCAGCATTTT. Translation gives CASSGENYSNQPQHF.